The rows below give T cell receptor beta chains drawn from one sample of a study of identical twins. In TCRdb, the 5' RACE reads were re-called with MiXCR into one record per CDR3 protein. The table has roughly 1,500,000 distinct CDR3 sequences, under 35% seen once; the top ten hold 0.25% to 0.3%. The sample comprised cord blood. These receptors came from a newborn girl in good health. Both conserved end residues are part of each CDR3. D genes are given only for firm matches. Expanded clones get a size class; other rows say once, few or many, or leave the size out.

D,V,J,size,CDR3,DNA
.,TRBV7-9,TRBJ1-1,.,CASSLSIRRQGLDTEAFF,TGTGCCAGCAGCTTATCCATAAGGCGGCAGGGGTTGGACACTGAAGCTTTCTTT
TRBD2,TRBV24-1,TRBJ2-1,.,CATSDPGLAAYNEQFF,TGTGCCACCAGTGACCCGGGACTAGCGGCCTACAATGAGCAGTTCTTC
.,TRBV28,TRBJ1-5,few,CASASGIGNQPQHF,TGTGCCAGCGCATCGGGGATAGGCAATCAGCCCCAGCATTTT
.,TRBV20-1,TRBJ2-6,few,CSALPRLYDSGANVLTF,TGCAGTGCCCTGCCCCGTTTATATGATTCTGGGGCCAACGTCCTGACTTTC
TRBD2,TRBV6-6,TRBJ2-1,few,CASSERTSEAYNEQFF,TGTGCCAGCAGCGAAAGAACTAGCGAAGCCTACAATGAGCAGTTCTTC
TRBD1,TRBV6-2/TRBV6-3,TRBJ1-1,.,CASSYAAGGVGLEAFF,TGTGCCAGCAGTTACGCTGCAGGGGGCGTTGGGCTGGAAGCTTTCTTT
.,TRBV9,TRBJ1-2,many,CASSVALGAYGYTF,TGTGCCAGCAGCGTAGCTCTAGGCGCCTATGGCTACACCTTC
.,TRBV2,TRBJ2-3,.,CASSGLARADTQYF,TGTGCCAGCAGTGGATTAGCCCGGGCAGATACGCAGTATTTT
.,TRBV5-1,TRBJ1-4,.,CASSLEIQKRHLLEPEKLFF,TGCGCCAGCAGCTTGGAAATACAGAAAAGGCACCTTTTGGAGCCGGAAAAACTGTTTTTT
.,TRBV2,TRBJ2-7,.,CASRYSQTRGNEQYF,TGTGCCAGCAGGTACTCTCAAACCCGGGGGAACGAGCAGTACTTC
.,TRBV6-5,TRBJ2-1,few,CASGPGGTPFYNEQFF,TGTGCCAGCGGGCCCGGTGGGACTCCCTTCTACAATGAGCAGTTCTTC
.,TRBV5-8,TRBJ1-2,.,CASSYGGRHYGYTF,TGTGCCAGCAGTTACGGGGGGAGGCACTATGGCTACACCTTC
.,TRBV24-1,TRBJ2-7,many,CATSDGGKQYF,TGTGCCACCAGTGACGGGGGAAAGCAGTACTTC
.,TRBV4-1,TRBJ2-1,.,CASSPGPKYNEQFF,TGCGCCAGCAGCCCGGGACCCAAGTACAATGAGCAGTTCTTC
.,TRBV10-3,TRBJ2-7,.,CATGPLDYEQYF,TGTGCCACTGGGCCCCTCGACTACGAGCAGTACTTC
.,TRBV2,TRBJ1-1,.,CASIRSFDGNTEAFF,TGTGCCAGCATAAGATCGTTTGACGGGAACACTGAAGCTTTCTTT
TRBD2,TRBV4-2,TRBJ2-7,.,CASSQLAGESSYEQYF,TGTGCCAGCAGCCAACTAGCGGGAGAAAGCTCCTACGAGCAGTACTTC
.,TRBV5-1,TRBJ2-5,many,CASSFRGYQETQYF,TGCGCCAGCAGCTTTAGGGGGTACCAAGAGACCCAGTACTTC
TRBD2,TRBV20-1,TRBJ2-1,few,CSARSTSGTYNEQFF,TGCAGTGCTAGGTCCACTAGCGGGACTTACAATGAGCAGTTCTTC
.,TRBV7-6,TRBJ1-5,.,CASSSRLDQPQHF,TGTGCCAGCAGCTCTCGGTTGGATCAGCCCCAGCATTTT
TRBD2,TRBV4-2,TRBJ2-1,few,CASSRLGLAGGHYNEQFF,TGTGCCAGCAGCCGCCTGGGACTAGCGGGAGGCCACTACAATGAGCAGTTCTTC
TRBD2,TRBV29-1,TRBJ2-7,few,CSVVSGLVPYEQYF,TGCAGCGTTGTGTCGGGACTAGTTCCCTACGAGCAGTACTTC
.,TRBV19,TRBJ2-7,.,CASSAAENYEQYF,TGTGCCAGTAGTGCCGCGGAAAACTACGAGCAGTACTTC
.,TRBV6-5,TRBJ1-2,.,CATRRAHTDYGYTF,TGTGCCACGCGACGGGCTCATACCGACTATGGCTACACCTTC
.,TRBV5-1,TRBJ2-4,.,CASSLISSAKNIQYF,TGCGCCAGCAGCTTAATCAGCTCGGCCAAAAACATTCAGTACTTC
TRBD1,TRBV20-1,TRBJ1-2,few,CSALRGGDYGYTF,TGCAGTGCTCTCAGGGGGGGGGACTATGGCTACACCTTC
.,TRBV7-2,TRBJ2-7,.,CASSFKGSVSYEQYF,TGTGCCAGCAGCTTTAAGGGTTCGGTCTCCTACGAGCAGTACTTC
.,TRBV29-1,TRBJ1-1,.,CSAQRGTEAFF,TGCAGCGCCCAAAGGGGCACTGAAGCTTTCTTT
.,TRBV5-1,TRBJ2-3,many,CASSRRGDTQYF,TGCGCCAGCAGCCGAAGGGGAGATACGCAGTATTTT
.,TRBV20-1,TRBJ2-1,few,CSARTSSGHNEQFF,TGCAGTGCTAGGACTAGTTCGGGCCACAATGAGCAGTTCTTC
TRBD1,TRBV6-1,TRBJ1-4,.,CASSADRGANEKLFF,TGTGCCAGCAGCGCTGACAGGGGAGCGAATGAAAAACTGTTTTTT
.,TRBV24-1,TRBJ2-3,.,CATSDLRRADTQYF,TGTGCCACCAGTGATTTGCGAAGAGCAGATACGCAGTATTTT
.,TRBV20-1,TRBJ1-4,.,CSARGAGATNEKLFF,TGCAGTGCTAGAGGCGCAGGGGCGACTAATGAAAAACTGTTTTTT
.,TRBV27,TRBJ2-3,.,CASSFGLTSTDTQYF,TGTGCCAGCAGTTTTGGCTTGACTAGCACAGATACGCAGTATTTT
TRBD2,TRBV20-1,TRBJ2-6,.,CSASPGLAGGPTGANVLTF,TGCAGTGCTAGCCCGGGACTAGCGGGGGGGCCGACCGGGGCCAACGTCCTGACTTTC
TRBD1,TRBV6-6,TRBJ1-2,few,CASSYTAQGTYGYTF,TGTGCCAGCAGTTACACCGCACAGGGGACCTATGGCTACACCTTC
.,TRBV7-9,TRBJ2-4,few,CASSLGMGPPRNIQYF,TGTGCCAGCAGCCTGGGAATGGGGCCCCCTCGAAACATTCAGTACTTC
TRBD1,TRBV10-3,TRBJ2-5,.,CARTGYQETQYF,TGTGCCAGGACAGGGTACCAAGAGACCCAGTACTTC
.,TRBV6-1,TRBJ1-1,.,CASSEQRGSEAFF,TGTGCCAGCAGTGAACAAAGGGGGAGTGAAGCTTTCTTT
TRBD2,TRBV5-5,TRBJ2-7,few,CASSSTSGTLSEQYF,TGTGCCAGCAGCTCTACTAGCGGCACTCTTAGCGAGCAGTACTTC
.,TRBV24-1,TRBJ2-3,.,CATREWQGGTDTQYF,TGTGCCACCAGGGAATGGCAGGGAGGCACAGATACGCAGTATTTT
TRBD2,TRBV4-2,TRBJ2-1,few,CASSDPTSGHNEQFF,TGTGCCAGCAGCGACCCGACTAGCGGGCACAATGAGCAGTTCTTC
.,TRBV2,TRBJ2-7,.,CASRLGWSGAYEQYF,TGTGCCAGCAGGTTAGGGTGGTCAGGGGCCTACGAGCAGTACTTC
.,TRBV11-2,TRBJ2-3,few,CASSSGHQSTDTQYF,TGTGCCAGCAGCTCGGGACACCAGAGCACAGATACGCAGTATTTT
.,TRBV5-5,TRBJ2-5,.,CASSPLYPTGSDNEQYF,TGTGCCAGCAGCCCTCTCTACCCTACAGGGTCGGATAATGAGCAGTACTTC
TRBD1,TRBV20-1,TRBJ2-2,.,CSANPGQGDTGELFF,TGCAGTGCTAACCCGGGACAGGGGGACACCGGGGAGCTGTTTTTT
TRBD1,TRBV5-1,TRBJ1-1,.,CASSSAGAGGFGEAFF,TGCGCCAGCAGCTCGGCGGGGGCAGGGGGCTTCGGTGAAGCTTTCTTT
.,TRBV5-1,TRBJ2-2,few,CASSLEGARPGELFF,TGCGCCAGCAGCTTAGAAGGAGCGAGACCCGGGGAGCTGTTTTTT
.,TRBV19,TRBJ1-5,.,CASSIGGYNQPQHF,TGTGCCAGTAGTATTGGGGGGTACAATCAGCCCCAGCATTTT
.,TRBV24-1,TRBJ2-7,many,CATSDSSSYEQYF,TGTGCCACCAGTGATTCTTCCTCCTACGAGCAGTACTTC
.,TRBV12-3/TRBV12-4,TRBJ2-6,.,CASSLKGGSGANVLTF,TGTGCCAGCAGTTTGAAAGGGGGCTCTGGGGCCAACGTCCTGACTTTC
.,TRBV28,TRBJ1-1,.,CASSPRVSVITEAFF,TGTGCCAGCAGTCCCAGGGTTTCAGTAATCACTGAAGCTTTCTTT
.,TRBV2,TRBJ2-7,.,CASINFGRMVHEQYF,TGTGCCAGCATTAATTTTGGGAGGATGGTACACGAGCAGTACTTC
.,TRBV14,TRBJ2-1,few,CASSQDPQIAYNEQFF,TGTGCCAGCAGCCAAGATCCCCAAATCGCCTACAATGAGCAGTTCTTC
.,TRBV7-6,TRBJ2-3,few,CASSLRVNVNTDTQYF,TGTGCCAGCAGCTTAAGGGTGAATGTAAACACAGATACGCAGTATTTT
TRBD2,TRBV20-1,TRBJ2-1,few,CRTIKRTSGSTNEQFF,TGCAGAACTATAAAAAGGACTAGCGGGAGTACTAATGAGCAGTTCTTC
.,TRBV7-2,TRBJ2-3,few,CASSLVTRVDTQYF,TGTGCCAGCAGCTTAGTGACTAGGGTAGATACGCAGTATTTT